A single sample gave rise to the 21 T cell receptor beta chains below, sequenced in a study of cytomegalovirus exposure and HLA in healthy donors. PCR involved 60 Vbeta and 13 Jbeta primers. Method: immunoSEQ multiplex PCR; TCRdb's copy keeps in-frame clones and lacks some. The sample includes more than 140,000 clones, approximately 80% of them seen just once. Sequenced input: PBMCs. These receptors all come from a woman aged 40-49 years in good health and CMV-seronegative.

The CDR3 region is CASSHSGADTQYF. The CDR3 DNA sequence: TGCGCCAGCAGTCACAGTGGCGCAGATACGCAGTATTTT. V is TRBV10-1 and J is TRBJ2-3; D ambiguous. Germline CDR1 reads WNHNN; CDR2 reads SYGVQD (reference sequence). This CDR3 is 13 amino acids long. V dropped 5 bases and J dropped 4 bases, with 10 bases sitting between them.

This clone was detected a few times. V usage is TRBV28 and J usage is TRBJ2-5; TRBD2 aligns across 9 bases. Germline V gene sequence: CDR1 MDHEN, CDR2 SYDVKM. The CDR3 length is 17 residues. V dropped 8 bases and J dropped 4; count of bases not matched to a gene: 17. The CDR3 DNA sequence: TGTGCCAGCCGTACCCTAACCCCGGGACTAGCTCGAGAGACCCAGTACTTC. This translates into CASRTLTPGLARETQYF.

J is TRBJ2-1 and V is TRBV4-3; 7 bases map to TRBD2. Germline assignment: CDR1 LGHNA and CDR2 YSLEER. The J segment lost 0 bases and the V segment lost 1 base, leaving 0 bases of the junction unmatched. CDR3 length equals 15 residues. The CDR3 DNA follows: TGCGCCAGCAGCCAAGGGGGGGGCTCCTACAATGAGCAGTTCTTC. It translates to CASSQGGGSYNEQFF.

This clone was seen a few times. This chain links TRBV11-1 with TRBJ1-2; no clear D. CDR1 SGHAT and CDR2 FQDESV come from the germline V gene (reference sequence). The V and J ends lost 1 base and 2 bases respectively, with 5 bases between them. The CDR3 is made up of 13 amino acids. CDR3: CASSLVSNYGYTF. For the CDR3, the DNA is TGTGCCAGCAGCTTAGTTTCAAACTATGGCTACACCTTC. The entire variable domain, with the rest obtained from reference TRBV11-1 and TRBJ1-2, is as follows: EAEVAQSPRYKITEKSQAVAFWCDPISGHATLYWYRQILGQGPELLVQFQDESVVDDSQLPKDRFSAERLKGVDSTLKIQPAELGDSAMYLCASSLVSNYGYTFGSGTRLTVV.

The rearrangement joins TRBV30 to TRBJ1-4; 8 positions agree with TRBD1. The V and J ends lost 5 bases and 3 bases, in that order; junction bases with no gene match: 2. Germline CDR1 and CDR2: GTSNPN and SVGIG (reference sequence). CDR3 length equals 13 residues. The CDR3, as DNA: TGTGCCTGGGCAGGGGGCTCTAATGAAAAACTGTTTTTT. The encoded protein is CAWAGGSNEKLFF.

V is TRBV5-4 and J is TRBJ2-7; D not resolved. This CDR3 contains 15 residues. Per the germline V gene, CDR1 is SGHNT and CDR2 is YYREEE (reference sequence). The V end was cut by 0 bases, the J end by 3 bases, with 13 bases between. The CDR3 here is CASSLGGTSDYEQYF. The CDR3 DNA sequence: TGTGCCAGCAGCTTGGGAGGTACCTCAGACTACGAGCAGTACTTC.

V is TRBV28 and J is TRBJ1-6; D unresolved. Per the germline V gene, CDR1 is MDHEN and CDR2 is SYDVKM. This CDR3 is built from 16 residues. The V end was cut by 4 bases, the J end by 0 bases, with 10 bases between. The CDR3 nucleotides read TGTGCCAGCAGTTACCCGGGTAGCTCCTATAATTCACCCCTCCACTTT. Translation: CASSYPGSSYNSPLHF. Complete variable domain (other parts from reference TRBV28 and TRBJ1-6): DVKVTQSSRYLVKRTGEKVFLECVQDMDHENMFWYRQDPGLGLRLIYFSYDVKMKEKGDIPEGYSVSREKKERFSLILESASTNQTSMYLCASSYPGSSYNSPLHFGNGTRLTVT.

This chain uses TRBV11-3 with TRBJ2-1, with 8 positions matching TRBD2. The V gene's germline CDR1 is SGHNT and CDR2 YENEEA. The CDR3 length is 15 residues. V gave up 6 bases and J gave up 4 bases; unmatched junction bases: 8. For the CDR3, the DNA is TGTGCCAGCAGTACCGGGACTAGGTCTTACAATGAGCAGTTCTTC. Its translation is CASSTGTRSYNEQFF.

This clone was observed a single time. The chain is built from TRBV4-2 and TRBJ2-1; 9 nucleotides align to TRBD2. The CDR3 is made up of 16 amino acids. The V and J ends lost 1 base and 5 bases, in that order; junction bases with no gene match: 6. The germline V gene encodes CDR1 LGHNA and CDR2 YNFKEQ. CDR3 region: CASSQVSGSRDNEQFF. DNA for the CDR3: TGTGCCAGCAGCCAAGTTAGCGGGAGTAGGGACAATGAGCAGTTCTTC.

The chain carries TRBV7-9 and TRBJ2-3; 7 positions match TRBD2. Germline V gene data show CDR1 as SEHNR and CDR2 as FQNEAQ (reference sequence). Trimming at V came to 10 bases and at J to 4 bases, leaving 11 bases not matched to a gene. The CDR3 runs 14 residues. The CDR3 protein is CATGIGAGSDTQYF. The CDR3 nucleotides read TGTGCCACCGGAATAGGAGCGGGGTCAGATACGCAGTATTTT.

This clone showed up just a few times. V and J are TRBV19 and TRBJ2-5; a possible D gene is TRBD2 (5 bases). The DNA end is a closer match to TRBJ2-7, so the J assignment may be wrong. Germline CDR1 reads LNHDA; CDR2 reads SQIVND (reference sequence). This CDR3 has 11 residues. The CDR3 DNA follows: TGTGCCGTATTTCGGGAAAGCGAGCAGTACTTC. This sequence encodes CAVFRESEQYF.

CDR3 bases: TGTGCCAGTAGTATCGGGATGTTAGGGTACGAGCAGTACTTC. Translated: CASSIGMLGYEQYF. The rearrangement uses TRBV19 and TRBJ2-7; tentatively, D is TRBD2 (5 bases). CDR3 length: 14 residues. Germline CDR1 LNHDA, CDR2 SQIVND (reference sequence). Trimming shortened V by 3 bases and J by 4 bases, and 13 bases separated the two germline ends. Based on the CDR3 plus reference TRBV19 and TRBJ2-7, the full variable domain is DGGITQSPKYLFRKEGQNVTLSCEQNLNHDAMYWYRQDPGQGLRLIYYSQIVNDFQKGDIAEGYSVSREKKESFPLTVTSAQKNPTAFYLCASSIGMLGYEQYFGPGTRLTVT.

The chain couples TRBV19 to TRBJ2-3, with 12 bases aligning to TRBD1. The germline CDR1 and CDR2 sequences are LNHDA and SQIVND (reference sequence). J was trimmed by 4 bases and V by 3 bases; bases with no gene match: 14. CDR3 size: 19 residues. CDR3 region: CASSIPRDRGPVTPDTQYF. The CDR3 coding sequence is TGTGCCAGTAGTATCCCCCGGGACAGGGGGCCAGTAACACCAGATACGCAGTATTTT.

The genes are TRBV19 and TRBJ2-1, with 9 positions matching TRBD2. CDR1 is LNHDA and CDR2 is SQIVND in the germline V gene (reference sequence). V lost 3 bases, J lost 7 bases, and 4 bases stayed unmatched. The length of the CDR3 is 14 residues. The CDR3 region is CASSISGRVNEQFF. The CDR3 DNA is TGTGCCAGTAGTATTAGCGGGAGAGTTAATGAGCAGTTCTTC.

J is TRBJ1-1 and V is TRBV6-5; 7 bases are shared with TRBD1. J was trimmed by 4 bases and V by 10 bases; bases with no gene match: 15. This CDR3 spans 15 amino acids. Germline CDR1 and CDR2: MNHEY and SVGAGI. The CDR3 reads CATEALSQGGTEAFF. The CDR3 DNA follows: TGTGCCACTGAGGCCCTGTCTCAGGGGGGCACTGAAGCTTTCTTT.

DNA for the CDR3: TGTGCCAGCAGGGCTGGACTAGCGATTTCCTACGAGCAGTACTTC. Its translation: CASRAGLAISYEQYF. The chain employs TRBV7-2 and TRBJ2-7, with TRBD2 matching over 9 bases. CDR1 and CDR2 from the germline V gene are SGHTA and FQGNSA. This CDR3 has 15 amino acids. The V and J ends lost 6 bases and 1 base, in that order; junction bases with no gene match: 7.

The chain combines TRBV7-3 with TRBJ2-2, with 11 positions matching TRBD1. Germline loops: CDR1 SGHTA, CDR2 FQGTGA. This CDR3 is built from 17 residues. Trimming at V came to 1 base and at J to 5 bases, leaving 6 bases not matched to a gene. The CDR3 DNA reads as TGTGCCAGCAGCTTAAATTCGGGGACAGGGGGAACCGGGGAGCTGTTTTTT. Residues: CASSLNSGTGGTGELFF.

The chain carries TRBV28 and TRBJ2-1, with D possibly TRBD1 on 5 matching bases. Germline CDR1 and CDR2: MDHEN and SYDVKM. V lost 2 bases, J lost 6 bases, and 11 bases lay in between. This CDR3 is built from 14 residues. CDR3 sequence (DNA): TGTGCCAGCAGTTTAAGGGGTTTCGGCAATGAGCAGTTCTTC. Its translation is CASSLRGFGNEQFF.

The V and J genes are TRBV11-2 and TRBJ2-1; 9 bases are shared with TRBD2. Germline CDR1 SGHAT, CDR2 FQNNGV. The CDR3 consists of 16 residues. Trimming removed 4 bases from V and 4 bases from J; junction bases left unmatched: 8. CDR3 sequence: CASSWGGLANYNEQFF. CDR3 nucleotides: TGTGCCAGCAGCTGGGGGGGACTAGCAAATTACAATGAGCAGTTCTTC.

The chain is built from TRBV15 and TRBJ1-2; TRBD1 matches 7 bases. After removal of 0 bases from V and 7 bases from J, the junction contained 5 bases not matched to a gene. Germline V gene sequence: CDR1 LNHNV, CDR2 YYDKDF (reference sequence). The CDR3 contains 14 residues. The CDR3 bases are TGTGCCACCAGCAGAGATGGACAGGTCGGTGGCTACACCTTC. As protein: CATSRDGQVGGYTF.

This clone was found once. V is TRBV7-6 and J is TRBJ1-3, with D possibly matching TRBD1 (6 bases). The V gene lost 4 bases and the J gene lost 0 bases, with 13 bases spanning the gap. The germline CDR1 and CDR2 sequences are SGHVS and FNYEAQ. The CDR3 consists of 16 residues. CDR3 DNA: TGTGCCAGCAGCTCCACCGACAGGACCTCTGGAAACACCATATATTTT. Its protein is CASSSTDRTSGNTIYF.